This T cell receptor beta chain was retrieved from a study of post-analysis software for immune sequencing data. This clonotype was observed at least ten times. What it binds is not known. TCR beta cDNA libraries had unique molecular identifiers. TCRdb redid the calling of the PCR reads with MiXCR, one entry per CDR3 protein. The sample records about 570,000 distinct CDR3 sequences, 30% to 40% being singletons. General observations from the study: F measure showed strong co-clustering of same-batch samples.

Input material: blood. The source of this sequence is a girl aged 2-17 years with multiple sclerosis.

The CDR3 reads CASSSPTAGAYNEQFF. Written as DNA, the CDR3 is TGTGCCAGCAGTTCCCCCACAGCGGGGGCCTACAATGAGCAGTTCTTC. J is TRBJ2-1 and V is TRBV6-5; 8 nucleotides align to TRBD2. The CDR3 extends over 16 amino acids. Losses at the gene ends were 4 bases for V and 2 bases for J; bases not matched to a gene: 7. Germline V CDR1 and CDR2: MNHEY, SVGAGI.